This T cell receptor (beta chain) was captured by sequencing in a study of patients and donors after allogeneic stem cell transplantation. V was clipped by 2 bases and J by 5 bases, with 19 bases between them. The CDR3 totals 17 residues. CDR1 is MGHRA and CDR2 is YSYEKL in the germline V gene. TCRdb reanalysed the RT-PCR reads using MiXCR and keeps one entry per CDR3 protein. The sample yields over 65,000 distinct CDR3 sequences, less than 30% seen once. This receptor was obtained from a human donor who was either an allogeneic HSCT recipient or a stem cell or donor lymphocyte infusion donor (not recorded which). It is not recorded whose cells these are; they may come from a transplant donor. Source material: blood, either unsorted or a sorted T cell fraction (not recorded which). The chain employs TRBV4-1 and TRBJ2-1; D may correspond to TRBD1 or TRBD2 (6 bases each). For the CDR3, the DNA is TGCGCCAGCAGCCAACGATTAGGACGGGGGACAAACAATGAGCAGTTCTTC. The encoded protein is CASSQRLGRGTNNEQFF.